The 23 T cell receptor beta chains listed next were all sequenced from one sample in a study of blood T cell repertoires in COVID-19. Using immunoSEQ multiplex PCR, the repertoire was profiled, and TCRdb retains in-frame clones only, with some absent. The sample has some 210,000 clones; about four fifths are singletons. Sequencing was done on a sample of peripheral blood. These receptors all stem from a man aged 50 or older with active or convalescent COVID-19.

This clone was seen only once. The V gene is TRBV10-3, the J gene TRBJ2-1; 8 nucleotides agree with TRBD2. Germline assignment: CDR1 ENHRY and CDR2 SYGVKD. There are 14 residues in the CDR3. Trimming took 1 base from V and 5 from J; bases not matched to a gene: 1. The CDR3 DNA reads as TGTGCCATCAGTGAGTACGGGGGGGACAATGAGCAGTTCTTC. The encoded protein is CAISEYGGDNEQFF.

V is TRBV5-1 and J is TRBJ1-4; D might be TRBD1 (5 bases). Germline V CDR1 and CDR2: SGHRS, YFSETQ. V lost 3 bases to trimming and J lost 10 bases, with 19 bases between them. This CDR3 is 15 amino acids long. CDR3 sequence reads: CASSSGTQGSGKLFF. The CDR3 coding sequence is TGCGCCAGCAGCTCCGGGACTCAGGGATCCGGAAAACTGTTTTTT. The full variable domain, rest sourced from reference TRBV5-1 and TRBJ1-4, is KAGVTQTPRYLIKTRGQQVTLSCSPISGHRSVSWYQQTPGQGLQFLFEYFSETQRNKGNFPGRFSGRQFSNSRSEMNVSTLELGDSALYLCASSSGTQGSGKLFFGSGTQLSVL.

V gene TRBV19 combines with J gene TRBJ2-7, with 10 bases identical to TRBD1. The J segment lost 4 bases and the V segment lost 5 bases, leaving 11 bases of the junction unmatched. Germline V gene lookup returns CDR1 LNHDA and CDR2 SQIVND (reference sequence). The CDR3 is made up of 16 amino acids. The CDR3: CASSPLGDRGRYEQYF. CDR3 nucleotides: TGTGCCAGTAGTCCCCTTGGGGACAGGGGACGGTACGAGCAGTACTTC.

The V gene is TRBV30, the J gene TRBJ1-1; 9 bases map to TRBD1. V gave up 5 bases and J gave up 6 bases; unmatched junction bases: 4. The germline gives CDR1 GTSNPN, CDR2 SVGIG (reference sequence). The CDR3 covers 12 residues. CDR3 amino acids: CAWEQGASEAFF. The CDR3 DNA is TGTGCCTGGGAACAGGGGGCCTCTGAAGCTTTCTTT.

The chain uses TRBV4-1 and TRBJ1-2; 7 positions agree with TRBD1. Trimming removed 3 bases from V and 4 bases from J; junction bases left unmatched: 17. The CDR3 has 18 amino acids. Germline V gene sequence: CDR1 MGHRA, CDR2 YSYEKL. CDR3 nucleotides: TGCGCCAGCAGCCAGAGACTCGGGACAGCCAACTTGATCTATGGCTACACCTTC. This codes for CASSQRLGTANLIYGYTF.

In its sample, this clone was seen a few times. The genes are TRBV30 and TRBJ1-1, with no clear D. The CDR3 runs 14 residues. Trimming stripped 0 bases from V and 6 bases from J, with 14 bases between. From germline, CDR1 is GTSNPN and CDR2 SVGIG (reference sequence). Written as DNA, the CDR3 is TGTGCCTGGAGTGTATCACAGCTGGTCCCTGAAGCTTTCTTT. Its translation is CAWSVSQLVPEAFF.

The chain joins TRBV5-1 to TRBJ1-2, with TRBD1 matching 9 bases. Germline V gives CDR1 SGHRS, CDR2 YFSETQ. The CDR3 runs 16 residues. The ends lost 1 base at V and 2 bases at J; junction bases unmatched: 6. This CDR3 is CASSLWPGQGNYGYTF. CDR3 bases: TGCGCCAGCAGCTTGTGGCCGGGACAGGGAAACTATGGCTACACCTTC.

This clone was detected ten times or more. The CDR3 DNA is TGTGCCAGTAGTGTACCGGGACAGGGGTCCTACGAGCAGTACTTC. It specifies CASSVPGQGSYEQYF. The rearrangement links TRBV19 to TRBJ2-7, with 10 bases aligning to TRBD1. V gave up 5 bases and J gave up 1 base; unmatched junction bases: 5. Germline lookup yields CDR1 LNHDA and CDR2 SQIVND (reference sequence). This CDR3 has 15 residues.

The gene calls are TRBV11-2 and TRBJ2-1; D perhaps matches TRBD2 (5 bases). The germline V gene has CDR1 SGHAT and CDR2 FQNNGV. V was shortened by 0 bases and J by 12 bases, with 9 bases between the two germline ends. CDR3 length equals 12 residues. This chain's CDR3 is CASSLDGNGQFF. Here the CDR3 DNA reads TGTGCCAGCAGCTTAGACGGGAACGGGCAGTTCTTC.

A remark on this clone: At the DNA level, this CDR3 is encoded by other sequences in the same sample as well. This chain connects TRBV5-1 to TRBJ2-7; 10 bases match TRBD1. J gave up 2 bases and V 2 bases, and 4 bases lay outside the gene matches. Germline V gene data show CDR1 as SGHRS and CDR2 as YFSETQ. This CDR3 is 15 amino acids long. The DNA for the CDR3 is TGCGCCAGCAGCTTAAGGACAGGGGGAACCTACGAGCAGTACTTC. This sequence encodes CASSLRTGGTYEQYF.

For the CDR3, the DNA is TGTGCCAGCAGCCCCCCAGGGGCAAATACGCAGTATTTT. This translates into CASSPPGANTQYF. V and J are TRBV9 and TRBJ2-3, with D tentatively TRBD1 (6 bases). Germline loops: CDR1 SGDLS, CDR2 YYNGEE. The V end was cut by 4 bases, the J end by 7 bases, with 13 bases between. The CDR3 has 13 amino acids.

As concerns this clone: At the DNA level, this CDR3 is encoded by other sequences in the same sample as well. The chain joins TRBV19 to TRBJ1-2; D gene unclear. The CDR3 is 12 residues long. The V end was cut by 5 bases, the J end by 4 bases, with 8 bases between. The germline gives CDR1 LNHDA, CDR2 SQIVND (reference sequence). The CDR3, as DNA: TGTGCCAGTAGTGGAACAGTCTATGGCTACACCTTC. Translation: CASSGTVYGYTF.

V is TRBV4-1 and J is TRBJ1-2, with 8 bases identical to TRBD1. Germline loops: CDR1 MGHRA, CDR2 YSYEKL. CDR3 length: 14 residues. Germline trimming cut 4 bases from V and 2 bases from J; bases unmatched to any gene: 3. The CDR3 sequence: CASSPDRDNYGYTF. For the CDR3, the DNA is TGCGCCAGCAGCCCGGACAGGGACAACTATGGCTACACCTTC.

The V gene is TRBV2, the J gene TRBJ2-3, with TRBD2 matching over 9 bases. Germline CDR1 and CDR2: SNHLY and FYNNEI. Trimming at V came to 3 bases and at J to 0 bases, leaving 4 bases not matched to a gene. CDR3 length equals 16 residues. CDR3 amino acids: CASSESLAGSTDTQYF. The CDR3 bases are TGTGCCAGCAGTGAGTCCCTAGCGGGGAGCACAGATACGCAGTATTTT.

The V call is TRBV2, the J call TRBJ1-2; D is perhaps TRBD1 (6 bases). Germline assignment: CDR1 SNHLY and CDR2 FYNNEI. This CDR3 comprises 14 residues. Trimming pared 3 bases from V and 3 bases from J, leaving 11 bases between. The CDR3 reads CASSELQGHYGYTF. The CDR3 bases are TGTGCCAGCAGTGAGTTACAGGGACACTATGGCTACACCTTC.

The rearrangement uses TRBV5-4 and TRBJ2-3, with 13 bases fitting TRBD2. The length of the CDR3 is 17 residues. V lost 4 bases to trimming and J lost 2 bases; unmatched junction nucleotides: 7. Germline values: CDR1 SGHNT, CDR2 YYREEE (reference sequence). This CDR3 reads CASSQTSGGPLTDTQYF. CDR3 DNA sequence: TGTGCCAGCAGCCAGACTAGCGGGGGGCCCCTCACAGATACGCAGTATTTT.

The CDR3 is CSAGGGAVSNTIYF. CDR3 DNA sequence: TGCAGCGCCGGGGGGGGAGCAGTATCGAACACCATATATTTT. The genes are TRBV29-1 and TRBJ1-3; D might be TRBD1 (5 bases). V was cut by 7 bases and J by 7 bases, with 20 bases left in between. The CDR3 extends over 14 amino acids. The V gene's germline CDR1 is SQVTM and CDR2 ANQGSEA. Based on the CDR3 plus reference TRBV29-1 and TRBJ1-3, the full variable domain is SAVISQKPSRDICQRGTSLTIQCQVDSQVTMMFWYRQQPGQSLTLIATANQGSEATYESGFVIDKFPISRPNLTFSTLTVSNMSPEDSSIYLCSAGGGAVSNTIYFGEGSWLTVV.

This clone showed up just a few times. This rearrangement joins TRBV7-2 to TRBJ1-1, with D unresolved. Trimming left V 2 bases short and J 5 bases short, with 9 bases between. CDR3 length equals 13 residues. CDR1 is SGHTA, CDR2 FQGNSA, per germline. The CDR3 nucleotides read TGTGCCAGCAGCTTATTCGGTAGAACTGAAGCTTTCTTT. Its protein is CASSLFGRTEAFF.

The chain has TRBV10-3 and TRBJ1-2; D gene ambiguous. Looked up from germline, CDR1 is ENHRY and CDR2 is SYGVKD. The CDR3 is 13 residues long. Trimming stripped 2 bases from V and 3 bases from J, with 7 bases between. CDR3 residues: CAISEERDYGYTF. DNA of the CDR3: TGTGCCATCAGTGAGGAGAGGGACTATGGCTACACCTTC.

This chain joins TRBV6-2 or TRBV6-3 and TRBJ1-2, with 9 bases fitting TRBD1. The CDR3 has 13 residues. Germline values: CDR1 MNHEY, CDR2 SVGEGT. The J segment lost 12 bases and the V segment lost 0 bases, leaving 5 bases of the junction unmatched. CDR3 in DNA: TGTGCCAGCAGTTACTCGAGGACAGGGGTTGACACCTTC. Translated: CASSYSRTGVDTF.

The chain joins TRBV2 to TRBJ2-4; the D gene is possibly TRBD2 (5 bases). The V end was cut by 3 bases, the J end by 6 bases, with 15 bases between. The germline CDR1 and CDR2 sequences are SNHLY and FYNNEI. The CDR3 spans 15 residues. CDR3 protein: CASSDWMGVGNIQYF. The DNA of the CDR3 is TGTGCCAGCAGTGACTGGATGGGAGTGGGAAACATTCAGTACTTC.

In this sample, this clone turned up once. The rearrangement uses TRBV3-1 (or the pseudogene TRBV3-2) and TRBJ2-1, with D unresolved. Germline CDR1 reads LGHDT; CDR2 reads YNNKEL (reference sequence). The V end was cut by 2 bases, the J end by 0 bases, with 14 bases between. This CDR3 is 17 amino acids long. Here the CDR3 reads CASSQTLRSSSYNEQFF. The CDR3 bases are TGTGCCAGCAGCCAAACGTTGCGGTCGAGCTCCTACAATGAGCAGTTCTTC.

The V and J genes are TRBV19 and TRBJ2-2; D is perhaps TRBD2 (6 bases). Germline CDR1 and CDR2: LNHDA and SQIVND (reference sequence). The CDR3 has 15 amino acids. V shed 1 base and J shed 4 bases, with 10 bases lying between them. The CDR3 sequence: CASSIAGVGTGELFF. The CDR3 bases are TGTGCCAGTAGTATAGCGGGGGTAGGCACCGGGGAGCTGTTTTTT.